These T cell receptor beta chains were read from a single sample in a study of cytomegalovirus exposure and HLA in healthy donors. Using immunoSEQ multiplex PCR, the repertoire was profiled, and TCRdb retains in-frame clones only, with some absent. The data contain roughly 74,000 clones, about four fifths of them singletons. Sequenced sample: PBMCs. These receptor sequences come from a man in his forties in good health and CMV-seronegative. Each CDR3 is given with its conserved first and last residue. Each record gives: V gene, D gene, CDR3 length, J gene, clone size, CDR3 DNA, CDR3 protein. D genes are given only for firm matches. Some rows mark clone size as missing; the rest say once, few, many or name a class of expanded clone.

TRBV2	.	12	TRBJ1-2	.	TGTGCCAGCAGTGCACAGAACTATGGCTACACCTTC	CASSAQNYGYTF
TRBV27	TRBD1	13	TRBJ2-7	.	TGTGCCAGCACTGGGACAGGATCCTACGAGCAGTACTTC	CASTGTGSYEQYF
TRBV7-3	.	14	TRBJ2-3	once	TGTGCCAGCAGCTGGGGGCTGAGCACAGATACGCAGTATTTT	CASSWGLSTDTQYF
TRBV18	TRBD2	17	TRBJ2-7	.	TGTGCCAGCTCACCCCGGGGCGTTAGCGGGAGTGGATACGAGCAGTACTTC	CASSPRGVSGSGYEQYF
TRBV11-2	.	16	TRBJ1-5	.	TGTGCCAGCAGCTTAGGTGGGGCAGGCCACAATCAGCCCCAGCATTTT	CASSLGGAGHNQPQHF
TRBV6-5	.	14	TRBJ2-1	.	TGTGCCAGCAGAAAACATGTATCCTACAATGAGCAGTTCTTC	CASRKHVSYNEQFF
TRBV12-5	.	13	TRBJ1-6	.	TGTGCTAGTGCCCTAAACAGGGTTTCACCCCTCCACTTT	CASALNRVSPLHF
TRBV7-7	TRBD2	18	TRBJ2-5	.	TGTGCTAGCAGCTTAGAATGGGCTAGCGGAAAGTCCCAAGAGACCCAGTACTTC	CASSLEWASGKSQETQYF
TRBV2	TRBD1	13	TRBJ2-2	.	TGTGCAGATGGGACAGGGATGTCCGGGGAGCTGTTTTTT	CADGTGMSGELFF
TRBV18	.	15	TRBJ1-5	.	TGTGCCAGCGGACCGGGGACGGGAGGCAATCAGCCCCAGCATTTT	CASGPGTGGNQPQHF
TRBV6-5	.	14	TRBJ2-5	.	TGTGCCAGCAGTTACTCCCAGGGTTGGGAGACCCAGTACTTC	CASSYSQGWETQYF
TRBV5-1	.	15	TRBJ1-3	.	TGCGCCAGCAGCTTTGGGGCGGCCTCTGGAAACACCATATATTTT	CASSFGAASGNTIYF
TRBV7-8	TRBD1	14	TRBJ1-1	.	TGTGCCAGCAGCCCAGGACAGGGGTTCACTGAAGCTTTCTTT	CASSPGQGFTEAFF
TRBV4-1	.	14	TRBJ2-1	.	TGCGCCAGCAGCCAACCCAGACTAGGTCGGGAGCAGTTCTTC	CASSQPRLGREQFF
TRBV5-1	TRBD1	15	TRBJ2-7	.	TGCGCCAGCAGCTTGGGCGGACAGGTAGTGAGGGAGCAGTACTTC	CASSLGGQVVREQYF
TRBV13	TRBD2	15	TRBJ2-3	.	TGTGCCAGCAGCCCGAGGGTTAGCGGGGAGGGGACGCAGTATTTT	CASSPRVSGEGTQYF
TRBV15	TRBD1	15	TRBJ1-5	.	TGTGCCACGTCGAGACAGGACAGGGGAAATCAGCCCCAGCATTTT	CATSRQDRGNQPQHF
TRBV5-6	.	12	TRBJ1-2	few	TGTGCCAGCAGCCCCCCGGGGTATGGCTACACCTTC	CASSPPGYGYTF
TRBV14	.	14	TRBJ2-5	.	TGTGCCAGCAGCCAACAGGCCTCAGGGGAGACCCAGTACTTC	CASSQQASGETQYF
TRBV5-1	.	14	TRBJ2-2	.	TGCGCCAGCAGCTTGAACTCTAACACCGGGGAGCTGTTTTTT	CASSLNSNTGELFF
TRBV19	.	21	TRBJ1-4	.	TGTGCCAGTAGTATACGGCCTCCGGGACATTCTTCGCGTGTGGCTAATGAAAAACTGTTTTTT	CASSIRPPGHSSRVANEKLFF
TRBV28	.	13	TRBJ1-2	.	TGTGCCAGCAGTCGTCAGCCGGGGTTTGGCTACACCTTC	CASSRQPGFGYTF
TRBV18	.	17	TRBJ2-4	.	TGTGCCAGCTCACCACCTCCCGGGATCATAGCCAAAAACATTCAGTACTTC	CASSPPPGIIAKNIQYF
TRBV14	TRBD2	16	TRBJ2-1	.	TGTGCCAGCAGCCGGACGGGGGGGGTCTACTACAATGAGCAGTTCTTC	CASSRTGGVYYNEQFF
TRBV19	.	15	TRBJ2-1	.	TGTGCCAGTAGTATCGCGGCAGTGTCCTACAATGAGCAGTTCTTC	CASSIAAVSYNEQFF
TRBV5-1	.	16	TRBJ2-7	.	TGCGCCAGCAGCTTGGACCCCAGGGCGAGAACCTACGAGCAGTACTTC	CASSLDPRARTYEQYF
TRBV5-1	TRBD2	18	TRBJ2-3	.	TGCGCCAGCAGTCAGGACTCGCCGGGACTAGCGAGCACAGATACGCAGTATTTT	CASSQDSPGLASTDTQYF
TRBV18	TRBD2	16	TRBJ2-7	few	TGTGCCAGCTCACCAAGACTAGCGGGAGGGGTCTACGAGCAGTACTTC	CASSPRLAGGVYEQYF
TRBV9	.	15	TRBJ1-6	.	TGTGCCAGCAGCGTACGAGACAGCAATAATTCACCCCTCCACTTT	CASSVRDSNNSPLHF
TRBV7-6	.	15	TRBJ2-5	.	TGTGCCAGCAGCACAGAGATCAGGGGAGGGGAGACCCAGTACTTC	CASSTEIRGGETQYF
TRBV7-2	.	12	TRBJ1-1	.	TGTGCCAGCAGCGTCCAGAGGGGGTCGGCTTTCTTT	CASSVQRGSAFF
TRBV28	TRBD1	15	TRBJ1-5	.	TGTGCCAGCAGATCACAGGGGGCAGGCAATCAGCCCCAGCATTTT	CASRSQGAGNQPQHF
TRBV7-2	TRBD2	15	TRBJ2-5	.	TGTGCCAGCAGCTTAGGATCAGCGGGGCAAGAGACCCAGTACTTC	CASSLGSAGQETQYF
TRBV18	TRBD1	13	TRBJ2-1	.	TGTGCCAGCTCACTCGGACAGGGAAATGAGCAGTTCTTC	CASSLGQGNEQFF
TRBV10-3	TRBD2	15	TRBJ2-3	.	TGTGCCATCAGTGGGACTAGCGGGAGCACAGATACGCAGTATTTT	CAISGTSGSTDTQYF
TRBV4-1	TRBD2	15	TRBJ2-2	few	TGCGCCAGCAGCCAAGGTACTAGCGGGACCGGGGAGCTGTTTTTT	CASSQGTSGTGELFF
TRBV5-1	.	15	TRBJ1-4	few	TGCGCCAGCAGACTTGTCTACCGCCGAAATGAAAAACTGTTTTTT	CASRLVYRRNEKLFF
TRBV6-5	.	14	TRBJ2-7	.	TGTGCCAGCAGGTCGACAGGTGACTCCTACGAGCAGTACTTC	CASRSTGDSYEQYF
TRBV5-1	.	15	TRBJ2-7	.	TGCGCCAGCAGCTTGGGAGCCGTTCTGTTCTACGAGCAGTACTTC	CASSLGAVLFYEQYF
TRBV28	.	15	TRBJ2-1	.	TGTGCCAGCAGTTTATCCCGGAGTGGGTCGCCCAAGCAGTTCTTC	CASSLSRSGSPKQFF
TRBV28	TRBD1	15	TRBJ2-1	.	TGTGCCAGCAGTTTAAGAGGGGGCAGTTACAATGAGCAGTTCTTC	CASSLRGGSYNEQFF
TRBV25-1	TRBD1	15	TRBJ1-2	.	TGTGCCAGCAGTGAAGGGGCAGGGGGCGACTATGGCTACACCTTC	CASSEGAGGDYGYTF
TRBV6-5	TRBD1	15	TRBJ1-6	.	TGTGCCAGCACCGTGGGACAGGGATTGAGCTCACCCCTCCACTTT	CASTVGQGLSSPLHF
TRBV28	.	13	TRBJ1-5	.	TGTGCCAGCAGTCCCAGTGGCAATCAGCCCCAGCATTTT	CASSPSGNQPQHF
TRBV11-2	TRBD1	14	TRBJ1-1	.	TGTGCCAGCAGCCCGGACAGGGTTGGCACTGAAGCTTTCTTT	CASSPDRVGTEAFF
TRBV6-1	TRBD1	13	TRBJ2-2	.	TGTGCCGGACAGGGGGCGAACACCGGGGAGCTGTTTTTT	CAGQGANTGELFF
TRBV7-2	.	11	TRBJ2-1	.	TGTGCCAGCAGCGGAGAGGTTGAGCAGTTCTTC	CASSGEVEQFF
TRBV9	.	16	TRBJ2-1	.	TGTGCCAGCAGCGGTAGCTTCGGAGGGCCGTCGAATGAGCAGTTCTTC	CASSGSFGGPSNEQFF
TRBV9	TRBD2	16	TRBJ2-3	.	TGTGCCAGCAGCGGCGGGACTAGCGGTTTGACAGATACGCAGTATTTT	CASSGGTSGLTDTQYF
TRBV5-1	.	13	TRBJ2-7	.	TGCGCCAGCAGCTCGGATTCCGTCGGGGAGCAGTACTTC	CASSSDSVGEQYF
TRBV30	TRBD1	15	TRBJ1-1	.	TGTGCCTGGAGTGAATTAGGACAGGCGAACACTGAAGCTTTCTTT	CAWSELGQANTEAFF
TRBV5-1	TRBD1	16	TRBJ1-2	few	TGCGCCAGCAGCTTGGAGAAGGGGGCGAAATTTGGTGGCTACACCTTC	CASSLEKGAKFGGYTF
TRBV6-5	TRBD1	15	TRBJ1-2	.	TGTGCCAGCAGTAGGACAGGGGGAAGTAACTATGGCTACACCTTC	CASSRTGGSNYGYTF
TRBV4-1	.	13	TRBJ2-3	.	TGCGCCAGCAGTGAACTGAGCACAGATACGCAGTATTTT	CASSELSTDTQYF
TRBV7-9	.	13	TRBJ2-2	few	TGTGCCAGCATGACTGCACGCACCGGGGAGCTGTTTTTT	CASMTARTGELFF
TRBV27	TRBD2	15	TRBJ2-7	.	TGTGCCAGCAGTGGCTCAGCGGGAGCGTACTACGAGCAGTACTTC	CASSGSAGAYYEQYF
TRBV6-1	.	13	TRBJ2-1	.	TGTGCCAGCAGGACAGCCGGGGGCAATGAGCAGTTCTTC	CASRTAGGNEQFF